The 12 T cell receptor beta chains given below trace back to one sample, sequenced in a study of cytomegalovirus exposure and HLA in healthy donors. Sequencing used immunoSEQ multiplex PCR; TCRdb keeps in-frame clones, though not all of them. The sample records some 100,000 clones, around 86% being singletons. Source material: PBMCs. These receptors were taken from a man aged 18 to 30 in good health and CMV-seronegative.

This clone was counted only a few times. This chain links TRBV27 with TRBJ2-3, with D possibly being TRBD1 (6 bases). CDR3 length equals 16 residues. The germline V and J ends were trimmed by 6 bases and 2 bases, with 18 bases remaining between them. The germline V gene encodes CDR1 MNHEY and CDR2 SMNVEV (reference sequence). CDR3 sequence (DNA): TGTGCCAGCAGACTGAGAGGGGGACCAAACACAGATACGCAGTATTTT. It encodes CASRLRGGPNTDTQYF.

This chain links TRBV5-1 with TRBJ2-6; D uncertain. The CDR3 is made up of 15 amino acids. Trimming left V 1 base short and J 0 bases short, with 5 bases between. Germline V gives CDR1 SGHRS, CDR2 YFSETQ. CDR3 in DNA: TGCGCCAGCAGCTTGCGGAGCTCTGGGGCCAACGTCCTGACTTTC. It codes for CASSLRSSGANVLTF.

This clone was recorded a few times. The chain has TRBV19 and TRBJ1-2, with a weak D call TRBD1 (6 bases). The V end was cut by 5 bases, the J end by 5 bases, with 12 bases between. This CDR3 region has 13 residues. Germline loops: CDR1 LNHDA, CDR2 SQIVND (reference sequence). The CDR3 loop is CASSRTETYGYTF. The CDR3 nucleotides are TGTGCCAGTAGTCGGACAGAAACATATGGCTACACCTTC.

The rearrangement links TRBV18 to TRBJ2-2, with unresolved D. Germline CDR1 reads KGHSH; CDR2 reads LQKENI. V gave up 2 bases and J gave up 6 bases, with 4 bases separating them. CDR3 length: 12 residues. The CDR3 bases are TGTGCCAGCTCACCAGGGCCCGGGGAGCTGTTTTTT. This sequence encodes CASSPGPGELFF.

The rearrangement joins TRBV9 to TRBJ1-4, with 9 bases lining up with TRBD1. J lost 7 bases, V lost 7 bases, and 5 bases had no gene match. This CDR3 is 13 amino acids long. Germline lookup yields CDR1 SGDLS and CDR2 YYNGEE. In nucleotides, the CDR3 is TGTGCCAGCTCCGGGACAGGGAGTGAAAAACTGTTTTTT. Translated, it gives CASSGTGSEKLFF.

Comments on this clone: The sample contains more than one DNA sequence encoding this CDR3. The chain is built from TRBV30 and TRBJ1-3, with a tentative D call TRBD1 (6 bases). V was cut by 0 bases and J by 0 bases, with 9 bases left in between. The CDR3 consists of 15 residues. In germline, CDR1 is GTSNPN, CDR2 SVGIG (reference sequence). In DNA, the CDR3 is TGTGCCTGGAGTGTAAGGACAGTCTCTGGAAACACCATATATTTT. It encodes CAWSVRTVSGNTIYF.

This clone was picked up a small number of times. V is TRBV7-9 and J is TRBJ1-1; a possible D gene is TRBD1 (5 bases). V lost 5 bases to trimming and J lost 7 bases, with 20 bases between them. The CDR3 has 15 amino acids. Germline CDR1 SEHNR, CDR2 FQNEAQ (reference sequence). The CDR3, as DNA: TGTGCCAGCAGCCCCTTAACCGGACGGGGGGATGAAGCTTTCTTT. Amino acid sequence: CASSPLTGRGDEAFF. Combining the CDR3 with reference TRBV7-9 and TRBJ1-1 gives the whole variable domain DTGVSQNPRHKITKRGQNVTFRCDPISEHNRLYWYRQTLGQGPEFLTYFQNEAQLEKSRLLSDRFSAERPKGSFSTLEIQRTEQGDSAMYLCASSPLTGRGDEAFFGQGTRLTVV.

The V gene is TRBV6-1, the J gene TRBJ1-2; 7 bases are shared with TRBD1. From germline, CDR1 is MNHNS and CDR2 SASEGT. This CDR3 is built from 13 residues. After removal of 6 bases from V and 7 bases from J, the junction contained 8 bases not matched to a gene. The CDR3, as DNA: TGTGCCAGCAGAGATAGGGGGCGCGGTGGCTACACCTTC. As protein: CASRDRGRGGYTF.

This chain links TRBV12-5 with TRBJ2-7; D is possibly TRBD2 (6 bases). The CDR3 is 15 amino acids. Germline-derived CDR1 and CDR2 are LGHNT and FRNRAP. Trimming shortened V by 7 bases and J by 6 bases, and 22 bases separated the two germline ends. The CDR3 DNA reads TGTGCTAGTGACGGGAGTGTTGGGGCCCCTATCGAGCAGTACTTC. Translating gives CASDGSVGAPIEQYF.

The chain joins TRBV30 to TRBJ1-1, with D unresolved. The CDR3 totals 12 residues. Germline V gives CDR1 GTSNPN, CDR2 SVGIG (reference sequence). Deletions cut 3 bases from V and 10 bases from J, with 15 bases between. The CDR3 sequence: CAWRGIGGGAFF. DNA of the CDR3: TGTGCCTGGAGAGGGATCGGAGGTGGAGCTTTCTTT.

CDR3 residues: CASSLKGGTEAFF. The CDR3 bases are TGCGCCAGCAGCTTAAAAGGGGGCACTGAAGCTTTCTTT. This chain uses TRBV5-1 with TRBJ1-1, with D maybe TRBD1 (6 bases). Germline V gene data show CDR1 as SGHRS and CDR2 as YFSETQ. V gave up 2 bases and J gave up 4 bases, with 9 bases separating them. This CDR3 comprises 13 residues. Combining the CDR3 with reference TRBV5-1 and TRBJ1-1 gives the whole variable domain KAGVTQTPRYLIKTRGQQVTLSCSPISGHRSVSWYQQTPGQGLQFLFEYFSETQRNKGNFPGRFSGRQFSNSRSEMNVSTLELGDSALYLCASSLKGGTEAFFGQGTRLTVV.

Concerning this clone: This sample also contains other DNA sequences that code for the same CDR3. The chain employs TRBV7-2 and TRBJ2-2; no clear D. Germline V gene lookup returns CDR1 SGHTA and CDR2 FQGNSA. The CDR3 extends over 15 amino acids. V was clipped by 1 base and J by 1 base, with 7 bases between them. CDR3 amino acids: CASSLVRRNTGELFF. The CDR3 region has the DNA TGTGCCAGCAGCTTAGTTAGGAGGAACACCGGGGAGCTGTTTTTT.